This T cell receptor (beta chain) was sequenced in a study of spatial heterogeneity in lung cancer. Time point specified: blood at routine non-recurrence follow-up after resection. The study sequenced unsorted whole RNA from tumor, nontumor lung or frozen PBMC. Each CDR3 protein gets one entry after TCRdb re-called the 5' RACE reads with MiXCR. The sample has some 54,000 distinct CDR3 sequences; more than 6.5% are singletons. The CDR3 consists of 15 residues. Germline V CDR1 and CDR2: SGHTA, FQGNSA. The ends were cut back, 2 bases at V and 3 bases at J, with 10 bases in the middle. This rearrangement joins TRBV7-2 to TRBJ2-2, with a weak D call TRBD2 (5 bases). This specimen was PBMCs, taken at follow-up. The TCR comes from a female donor with early-stage non-small cell lung cancer. The CDR3 sequence is CASSLTAGDTGELFF. The CDR3 DNA is TGTGCCAGCAGCTTAACGGCCGGGGACACCGGGGAGCTGTTTTTT.